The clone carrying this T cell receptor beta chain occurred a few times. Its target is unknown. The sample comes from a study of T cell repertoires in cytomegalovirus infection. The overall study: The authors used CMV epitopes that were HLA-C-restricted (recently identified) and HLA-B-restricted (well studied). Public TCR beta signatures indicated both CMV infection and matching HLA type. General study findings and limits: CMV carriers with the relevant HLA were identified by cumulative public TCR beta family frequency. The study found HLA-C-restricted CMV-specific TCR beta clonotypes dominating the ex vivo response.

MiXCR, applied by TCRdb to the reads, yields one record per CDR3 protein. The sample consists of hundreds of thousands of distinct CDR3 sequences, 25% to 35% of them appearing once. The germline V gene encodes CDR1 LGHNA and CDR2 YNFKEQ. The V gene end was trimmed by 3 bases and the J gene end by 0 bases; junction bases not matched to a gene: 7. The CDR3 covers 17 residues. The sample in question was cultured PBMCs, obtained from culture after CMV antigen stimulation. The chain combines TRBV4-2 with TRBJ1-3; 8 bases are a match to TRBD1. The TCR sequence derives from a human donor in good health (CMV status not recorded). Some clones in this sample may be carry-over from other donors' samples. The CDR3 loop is CASSQGQDLLSGNTIYF. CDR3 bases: TGTGCCAGCAGCCAGGGACAGGACCTCCTCTCTGGAAACACCATATATTTT.